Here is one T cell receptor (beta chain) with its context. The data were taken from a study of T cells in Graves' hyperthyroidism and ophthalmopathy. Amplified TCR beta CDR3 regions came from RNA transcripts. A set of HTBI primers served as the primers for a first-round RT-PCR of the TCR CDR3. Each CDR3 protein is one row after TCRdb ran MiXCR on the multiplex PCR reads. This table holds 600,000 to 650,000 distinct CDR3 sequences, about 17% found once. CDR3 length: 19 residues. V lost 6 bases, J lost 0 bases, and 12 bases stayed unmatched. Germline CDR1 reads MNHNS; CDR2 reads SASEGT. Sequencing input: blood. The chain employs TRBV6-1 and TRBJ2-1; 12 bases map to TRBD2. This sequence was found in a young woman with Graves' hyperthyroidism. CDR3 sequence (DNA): TGTGCCAGCAGCTCTGCTAGCGGGAGGGCCGGAAGCTCCTACAATGAGCAGTTCTTC. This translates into CASSSASGRAGSSYNEQFF.